This T cell receptor beta chain was obtained from a study of T cells in localized non-small cell lung cancer. This CDR3 is 19 amino acids long. J lost 7 bases, V lost 0 bases, and 15 bases had no gene match. Per germline, CDR1 SNHLY and CDR2 FYNNEI. Comment on this clone: Its antigen is not known.

Produced via immunoSEQ multiplex PCR; TCRdb's table is partial and in-frame only. The table shows around 140,000 clones, with 89% occurring only once. Study observations and caveats: Higher T cell density in the blood was associated with longer overall survival, whereas higher adjacent-lung clonality associated with shorter survival. In adjacent lung appeared a median around 55 of the top 100 tumor clones. Uninvolved nearby lung showed the greatest T cell clonality, exceeding that found in tumor. Only one tumor region went through sequencing, so heterogeneity may still be there.

The input for sequencing was peripheral blood, taken before any cancer treatment. The clonotype was recovered from a female donor older than 55 with stage I lung adenocarcinoma. This sequence joins TRBV2 and TRBJ2-2, with 9 positions matching TRBD2. The CDR3 region has the DNA TGTGCCAGCAGTGAAGCCTTACCCTCGGCGGGAGGGCCGTTCGGGGAGCTGTTTTTT. Its protein product is CASSEALPSAGGPFGELFF.